These 5 T cell receptor beta chains were all obtained from the same sample, sequenced in a study of read filtering for tumor transcriptome and immune sequencing. From 300 to 400 ng of RNA, a library with molecular barcoded alpha/delta and beta/gamma adaptors was made. TCRdb itself ran the reads through MiXCR, one entry per CDR3 protein. The sample consists of about 41,000 distinct CDR3 sequences, around an eighth of them appearing once. The sample taken for sequencing was a population of CD138-negative cells sorted from bone marrow. Receptors were obtained from a donor older than 35 with multiple myeloma.

CDR3 nucleotides: TGTGCCAGCAGCCTAAAGGGGCTAGCGGGCACAGATACGCAGTATTTT. Amino acid sequence: CASSLKGLAGTDTQYF. The chain links TRBV2 to TRBJ2-3, with TRBD2 matching over 7 bases. CDR3 length: 16 amino acids. Trimming took 6 bases from V and 1 from J; bases not matched to a gene: 10. The germline gives CDR1 SNHLY, CDR2 FYNNEI.

This clonotype occurred many times. The chain joins TRBV7-2 to TRBJ2-7; D might be TRBD2 (5 bases). The V gene lost 6 bases and the J gene lost 2 bases, with 11 bases spanning the gap. The CDR3 spans 13 residues. CDR1 SGHTA and CDR2 FQGNSA come from the germline V gene. In nucleotides, the CDR3 is TGTGCCAGCAGGGCCTCCGGGACCTACGAGCAGTACTTC. Translated, it gives CASRASGTYEQYF.

This clonotype was counted many times. This sequence joins TRBV5-6 and TRBJ2-1; 7 positions agree with TRBD1. Germline trimming cut 5 bases from V and 10 bases from J; bases unmatched to any gene: 6. Looked up from germline, CDR1 is SGHDT and CDR2 is YYEEEE. The CDR3 spans 12 residues. As DNA, the CDR3 is TGTGCCAGCAGGACAGGGCAGATGGAGCAGTTCTTC. Translating it yields CASRTGQMEQFF.

This clonotype has ten or more counts. The V call is TRBV20-1, the J call TRBJ2-7; 9 nucleotides match TRBD1. The CDR3 is made up of 15 amino acids. Germline trimming cut 0 bases from V and 1 base from J; bases unmatched to any gene: 4. Germline values: CDR1 DFQATT, CDR2 SNEGSKA (reference sequence). CDR3 sequence reads: CSARDEGQGSYEQYF. Written as DNA, the CDR3 is TGCAGTGCTAGAGATGAGGGACAGGGATCCTACGAGCAGTACTTC.

At least ten counts were recorded for this clonotype. This sequence joins TRBV11-2 and TRBJ2-7; 8 bases fit TRBD2. CDR1 SGHAT and CDR2 FQNNGV come from the germline V gene. There are 14 residues in the CDR3. Trimming removed 4 bases from V and 4 bases from J; junction bases left unmatched: 6. The CDR3 loop reads CASSYGLARYEQYF. As DNA, the CDR3 is TGTGCCAGCAGCTATGGACTAGCCCGATACGAGCAGTACTTC.